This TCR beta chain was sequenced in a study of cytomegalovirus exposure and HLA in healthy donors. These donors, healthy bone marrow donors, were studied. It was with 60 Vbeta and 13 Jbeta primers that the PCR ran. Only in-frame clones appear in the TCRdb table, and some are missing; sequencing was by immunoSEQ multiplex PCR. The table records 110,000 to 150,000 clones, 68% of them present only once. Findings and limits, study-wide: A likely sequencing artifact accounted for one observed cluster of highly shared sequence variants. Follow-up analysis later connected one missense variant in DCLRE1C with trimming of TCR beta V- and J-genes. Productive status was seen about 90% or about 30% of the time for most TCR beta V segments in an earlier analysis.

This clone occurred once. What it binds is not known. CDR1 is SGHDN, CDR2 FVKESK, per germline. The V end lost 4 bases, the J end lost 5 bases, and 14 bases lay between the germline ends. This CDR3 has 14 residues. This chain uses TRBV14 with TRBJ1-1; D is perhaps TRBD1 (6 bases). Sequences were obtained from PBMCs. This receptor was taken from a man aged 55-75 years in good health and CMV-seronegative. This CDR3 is CASSRRGGSTEAFF. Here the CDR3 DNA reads TGTGCCAGCAGCCGGAGGGGGGGAAGTACTGAAGCTTTCTTT.